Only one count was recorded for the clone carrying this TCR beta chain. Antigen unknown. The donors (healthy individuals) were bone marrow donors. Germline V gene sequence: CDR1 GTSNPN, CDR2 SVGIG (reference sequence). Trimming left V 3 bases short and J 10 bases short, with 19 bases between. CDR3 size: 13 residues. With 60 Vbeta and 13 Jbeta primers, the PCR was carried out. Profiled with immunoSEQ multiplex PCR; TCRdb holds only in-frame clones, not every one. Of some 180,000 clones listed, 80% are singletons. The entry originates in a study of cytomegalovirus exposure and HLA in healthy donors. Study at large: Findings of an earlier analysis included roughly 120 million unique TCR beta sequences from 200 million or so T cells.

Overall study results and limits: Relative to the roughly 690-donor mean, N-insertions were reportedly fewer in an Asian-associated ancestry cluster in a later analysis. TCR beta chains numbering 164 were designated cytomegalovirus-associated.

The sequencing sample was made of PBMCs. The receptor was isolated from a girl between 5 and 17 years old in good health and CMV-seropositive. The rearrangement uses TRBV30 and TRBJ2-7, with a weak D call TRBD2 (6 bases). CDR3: CAWSPWGEYGQYF. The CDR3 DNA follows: TGTGCCTGGAGCCCGTGGGGGGAATACGGTCAGTACTTC.